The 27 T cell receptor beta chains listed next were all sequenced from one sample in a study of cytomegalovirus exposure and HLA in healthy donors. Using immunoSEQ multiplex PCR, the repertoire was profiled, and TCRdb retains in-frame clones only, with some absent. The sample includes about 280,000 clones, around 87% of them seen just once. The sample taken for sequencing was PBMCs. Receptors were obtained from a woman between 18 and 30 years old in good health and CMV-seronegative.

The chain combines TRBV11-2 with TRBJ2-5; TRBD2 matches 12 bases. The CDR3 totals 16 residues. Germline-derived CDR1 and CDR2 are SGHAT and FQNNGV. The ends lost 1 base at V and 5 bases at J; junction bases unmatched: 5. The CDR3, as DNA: TGTGCCAGCAGCTTAGGGACTAGCGGGAAATTGGAGACCCAGTACTTC. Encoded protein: CASSLGTSGKLETQYF.

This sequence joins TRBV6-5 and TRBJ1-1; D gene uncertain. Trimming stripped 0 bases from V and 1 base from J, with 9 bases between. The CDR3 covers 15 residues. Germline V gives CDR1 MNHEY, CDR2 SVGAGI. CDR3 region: CASSYSFAGNTEAFF. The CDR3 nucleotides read TGTGCCAGCAGTTACTCGTTTGCCGGGAACACTGAAGCTTTCTTT.

Written as DNA, the CDR3 is TGTGCCAGCAGCTTCGACAGAGAGACCCAGTACTTC. This sequence encodes CASSFDRETQYF. The chain is built from TRBV5-6 and TRBJ2-5; D possibly corresponds to TRBD1 (5 bases). In germline, CDR1 is SGHDT, CDR2 YYEEEE. Trimming stripped 2 bases from V and 4 bases from J, with 6 bases between. This CDR3 contains 12 residues.

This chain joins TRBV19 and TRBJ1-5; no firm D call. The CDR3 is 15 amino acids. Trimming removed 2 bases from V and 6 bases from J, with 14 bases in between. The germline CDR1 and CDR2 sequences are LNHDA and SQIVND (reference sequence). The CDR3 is CASSILRVVGQPQHF. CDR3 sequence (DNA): TGTGCCAGTAGTATACTTCGGGTCGTGGGTCAGCCCCAGCATTTT. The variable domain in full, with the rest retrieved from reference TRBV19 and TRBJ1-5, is DGGITQSPKYLFRKEGQNVTLSCEQNLNHDAMYWYRQDPGQGLRLIYYSQIVNDFQKGDIAEGYSVSREKKESFPLTVTSAQKNPTAFYLCASSILRVVGQPQHFGDGTRLSIL.

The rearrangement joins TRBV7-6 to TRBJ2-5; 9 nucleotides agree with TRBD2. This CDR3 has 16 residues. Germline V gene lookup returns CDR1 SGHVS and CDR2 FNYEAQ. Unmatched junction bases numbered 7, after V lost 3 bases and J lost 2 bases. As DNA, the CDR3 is TGTGCCAGCAGCTTTCTCAGCGGGAGGTTTCAAGAGACCCAGTACTTC. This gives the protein CASSFLSGRFQETQYF.

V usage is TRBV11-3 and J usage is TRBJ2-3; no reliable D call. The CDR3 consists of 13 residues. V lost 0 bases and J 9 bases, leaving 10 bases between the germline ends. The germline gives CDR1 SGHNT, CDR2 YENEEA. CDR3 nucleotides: TGTGCCAGCAGCTTAGATGCGCGTTCAACGCAGTATTTT. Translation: CASSLDARSTQYF.

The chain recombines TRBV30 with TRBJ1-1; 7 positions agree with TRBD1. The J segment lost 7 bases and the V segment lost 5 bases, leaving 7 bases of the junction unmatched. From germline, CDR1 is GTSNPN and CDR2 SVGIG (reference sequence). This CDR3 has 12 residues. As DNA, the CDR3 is TGTGCCTGGGTCCGGGACAGCCTTGAAGCTTTCTTT. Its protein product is CAWVRDSLEAFF.

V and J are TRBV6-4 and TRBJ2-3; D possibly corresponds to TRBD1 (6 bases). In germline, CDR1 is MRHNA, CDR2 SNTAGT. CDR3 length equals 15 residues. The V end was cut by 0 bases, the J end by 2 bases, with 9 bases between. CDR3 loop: CASSDSTGHTDTQYF. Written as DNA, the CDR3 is TGTGCCAGCAGTGACTCGACAGGACACACAGATACGCAGTATTTT.

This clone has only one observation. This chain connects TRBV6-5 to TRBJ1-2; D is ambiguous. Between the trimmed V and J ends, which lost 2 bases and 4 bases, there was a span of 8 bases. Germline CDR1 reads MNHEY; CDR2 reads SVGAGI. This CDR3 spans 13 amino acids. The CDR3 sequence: CASSYGLSYGYTF. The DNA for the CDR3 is TGTGCCAGCAGTTACGGGCTCTCCTATGGCTACACCTTC.

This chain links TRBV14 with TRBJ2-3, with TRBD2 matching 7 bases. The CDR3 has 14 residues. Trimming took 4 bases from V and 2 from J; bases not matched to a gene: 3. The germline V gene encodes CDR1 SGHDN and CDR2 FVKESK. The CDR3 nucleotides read TGTGCCAGCAGCCCAGCGGGACTCACAGATACGCAGTATTTT. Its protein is CASSPAGLTDTQYF.

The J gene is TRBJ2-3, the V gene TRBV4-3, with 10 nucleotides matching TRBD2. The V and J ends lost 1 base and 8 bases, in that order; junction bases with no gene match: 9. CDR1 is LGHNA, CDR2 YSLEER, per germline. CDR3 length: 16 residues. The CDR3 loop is CASSQAPSGSRSTQYF. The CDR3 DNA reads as TGCGCCAGCAGCCAAGCTCCTAGCGGGAGTAGAAGTACGCAGTATTTT.

The CDR3 DNA reads as TGTGCCAGCAGCGCTACTAGCGGGAGGACCACAGATACGCAGTATTTT. Translation gives CASSATSGRTTDTQYF. The chain has TRBV7-2 and TRBJ2-3, with 12 nucleotides matching TRBD2. The CDR3 extends over 16 amino acids. J gave up 2 bases and V 5 bases, and 5 bases lay outside the gene matches. Germline V CDR1 and CDR2: SGHTA, FQGNSA. Variable domain in full (rest from reference TRBV7-2 and TRBJ2-3): GAGVSQSPSNKVTEKGKDVELRCDPISGHTALYWYRQSLGQGLEFLIYFQGNSAPDKSGLPSDRFSAERTGGSVSTLTIQRTQQEDSAVYLCASSATSGRTTDTQYFGPGTRLTVL.

CDR3 coding DNA: TGCGCCAGCAGCGCCCCTTTTCTGGGGGGGGAGAGGTACGAGCAGTACTTC. This translates into CASSAPFLGGERYEQYF. This sequence joins TRBV5-1 and TRBJ2-7, with 7 nucleotides matching TRBD2. The CDR3 consists of 17 residues. The germline V gene has CDR1 SGHRS and CDR2 YFSETQ. The V and J ends lost 4 bases and 4 bases, in that order; junction bases with no gene match: 17.

CDR3 residues: CASSPSLAGGLDGELFF. The CDR3 coding sequence is TGTGCCAGCTCACCTAGCCTAGCGGGAGGACTCGACGGGGAGCTGTTTTTT. This chain uses TRBV18 with TRBJ2-2; TRBD2 agrees at 11 bases. The germline V gene encodes CDR1 KGHSH and CDR2 LQKENI. This CDR3 region has 17 residues. V shed 3 bases and J 7 bases; nucleotides not matched to a gene: 10.

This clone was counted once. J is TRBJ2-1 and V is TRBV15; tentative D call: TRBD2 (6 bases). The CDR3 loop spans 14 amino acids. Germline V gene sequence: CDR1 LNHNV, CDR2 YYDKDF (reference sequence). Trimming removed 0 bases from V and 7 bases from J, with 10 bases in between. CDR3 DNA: TGTGCCACCAGCAGAGAACAGGAGGGGAATGAGCAGTTCTTC. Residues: CATSREQEGNEQFF.

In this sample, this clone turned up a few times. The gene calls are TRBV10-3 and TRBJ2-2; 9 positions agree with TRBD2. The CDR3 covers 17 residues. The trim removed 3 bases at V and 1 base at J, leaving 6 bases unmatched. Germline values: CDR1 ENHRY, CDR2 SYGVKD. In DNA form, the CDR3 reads TGTGCCATCAGTGACCCACGACTAGCGGTGAACACCGGGGAGCTGTTTTTT. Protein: CAISDPRLAVNTGELFF.

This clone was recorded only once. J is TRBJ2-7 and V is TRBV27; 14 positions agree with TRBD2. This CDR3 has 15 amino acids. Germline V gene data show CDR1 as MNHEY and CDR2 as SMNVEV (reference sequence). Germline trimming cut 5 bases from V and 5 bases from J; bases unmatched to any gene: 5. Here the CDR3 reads CASSTGLAGVNEQYF. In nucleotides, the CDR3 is TGTGCCAGCAGTACGGGACTAGCGGGAGTAAACGAGCAGTACTTC.

CDR3 DNA: TGTGCCAGCAGCCAAGAGCGAGCGAACTACGAGCAGTACTTC. It is translated as CASSQERANYEQYF. The chain combines TRBV4-2 with TRBJ2-7; D not resolved. CDR1 is LGHNA and CDR2 is YNFKEQ in the germline V gene. V shed 0 bases and J shed 3 bases, with 9 bases lying between them. CDR3 size: 14 residues.

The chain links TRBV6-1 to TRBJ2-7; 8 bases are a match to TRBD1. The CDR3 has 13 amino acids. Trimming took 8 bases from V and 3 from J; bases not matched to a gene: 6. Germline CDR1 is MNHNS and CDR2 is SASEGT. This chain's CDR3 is CASGQGAHYEQYF. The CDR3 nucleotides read TGTGCCAGCGGGCAGGGGGCCCACTACGAGCAGTACTTC.

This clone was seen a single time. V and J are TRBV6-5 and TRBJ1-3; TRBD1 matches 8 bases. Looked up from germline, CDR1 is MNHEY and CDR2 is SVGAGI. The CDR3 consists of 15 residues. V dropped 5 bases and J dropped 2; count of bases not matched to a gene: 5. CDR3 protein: CASSLAGGPGNTIYF. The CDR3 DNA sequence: TGTGCCAGCAGTCTCGCAGGGGGCCCTGGAAACACCATATATTTT.

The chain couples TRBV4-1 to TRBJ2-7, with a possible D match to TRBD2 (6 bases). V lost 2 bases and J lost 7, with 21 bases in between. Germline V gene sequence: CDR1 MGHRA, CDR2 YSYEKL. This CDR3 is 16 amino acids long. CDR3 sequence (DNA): TGCGCCAGCAGCCAACCTCTACTCGGGGGTGTTGGGGAGCAGTACTTC. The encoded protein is CASSQPLLGGVGEQYF.

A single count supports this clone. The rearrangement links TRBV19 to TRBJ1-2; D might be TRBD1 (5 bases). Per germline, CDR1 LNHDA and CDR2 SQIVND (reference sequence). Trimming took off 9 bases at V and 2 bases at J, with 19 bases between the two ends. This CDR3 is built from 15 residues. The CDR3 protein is CASRPGGGRNYGYTF. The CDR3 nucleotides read TGTGCCAGCCGGCCCGGGGGGGGGAGGAACTATGGCTACACCTTC.

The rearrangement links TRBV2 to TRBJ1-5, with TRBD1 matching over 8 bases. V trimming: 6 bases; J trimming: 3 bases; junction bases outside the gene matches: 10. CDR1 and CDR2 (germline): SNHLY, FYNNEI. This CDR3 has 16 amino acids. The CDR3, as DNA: TGTGCCAGCAGAAACGGACAGGGAGGCCTCAATCAGCCCCAGCATTTT. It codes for CASRNGQGGLNQPQHF. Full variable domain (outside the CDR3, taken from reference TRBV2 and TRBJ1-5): EPEVTQTPSHQVTQMGQEVILRCVPISNHLYFYWYRQILGQKVEFLVSFYNNEISEKSEIFDDQFSVERPDGSNFTLKIRSTKLEDSAMYFCASRNGQGGLNQPQHFGDGTRLSIL.

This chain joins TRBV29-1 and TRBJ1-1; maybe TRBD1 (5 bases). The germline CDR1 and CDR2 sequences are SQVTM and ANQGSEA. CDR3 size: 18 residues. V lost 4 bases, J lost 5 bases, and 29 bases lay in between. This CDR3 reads CSVVTPGHQWGEVTEAFF. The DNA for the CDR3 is TGCAGCGTTGTTACCCCGGGCCACCAATGGGGGGAGGTGACTGAAGCTTTCTTT.

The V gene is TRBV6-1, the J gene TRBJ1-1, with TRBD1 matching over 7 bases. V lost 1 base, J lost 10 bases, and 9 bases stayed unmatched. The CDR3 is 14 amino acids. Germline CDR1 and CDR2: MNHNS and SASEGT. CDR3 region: CASSEGGQGERAFF. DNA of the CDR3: TGTGCCAGCAGTGAAGGAGGGCAGGGGGAGAGAGCTTTCTTT.

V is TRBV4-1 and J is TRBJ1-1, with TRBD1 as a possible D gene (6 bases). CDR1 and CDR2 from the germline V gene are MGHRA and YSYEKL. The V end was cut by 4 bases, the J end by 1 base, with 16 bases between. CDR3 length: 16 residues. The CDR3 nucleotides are TGCGCCAGCAGCCCAAGTGTCGTCAGGGGGAACACTGAAGCTTTCTTT. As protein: CASSPSVVRGNTEAFF.

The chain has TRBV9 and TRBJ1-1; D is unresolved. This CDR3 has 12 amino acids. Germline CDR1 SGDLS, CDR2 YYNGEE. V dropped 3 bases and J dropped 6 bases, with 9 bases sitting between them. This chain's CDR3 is CASSGGQAEAFF. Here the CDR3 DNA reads TGTGCCAGCAGCGGTGGGCAGGCTGAAGCTTTCTTT.